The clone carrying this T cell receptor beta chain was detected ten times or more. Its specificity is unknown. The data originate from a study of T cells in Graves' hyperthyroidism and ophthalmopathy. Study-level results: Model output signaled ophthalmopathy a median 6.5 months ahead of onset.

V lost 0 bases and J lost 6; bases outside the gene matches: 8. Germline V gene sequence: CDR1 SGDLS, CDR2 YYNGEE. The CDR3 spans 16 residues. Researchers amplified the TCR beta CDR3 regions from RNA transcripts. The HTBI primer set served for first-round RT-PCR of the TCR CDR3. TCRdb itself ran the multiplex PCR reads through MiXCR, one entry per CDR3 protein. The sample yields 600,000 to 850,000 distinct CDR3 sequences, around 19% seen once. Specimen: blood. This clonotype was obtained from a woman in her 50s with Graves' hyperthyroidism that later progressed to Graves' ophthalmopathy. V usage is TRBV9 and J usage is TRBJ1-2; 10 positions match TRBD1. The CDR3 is CASSVGRYGTGDGYTF. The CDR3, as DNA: TGTGCCAGCAGCGTAGGCCGTTATGGGACAGGGGATGGCTACACCTTC.